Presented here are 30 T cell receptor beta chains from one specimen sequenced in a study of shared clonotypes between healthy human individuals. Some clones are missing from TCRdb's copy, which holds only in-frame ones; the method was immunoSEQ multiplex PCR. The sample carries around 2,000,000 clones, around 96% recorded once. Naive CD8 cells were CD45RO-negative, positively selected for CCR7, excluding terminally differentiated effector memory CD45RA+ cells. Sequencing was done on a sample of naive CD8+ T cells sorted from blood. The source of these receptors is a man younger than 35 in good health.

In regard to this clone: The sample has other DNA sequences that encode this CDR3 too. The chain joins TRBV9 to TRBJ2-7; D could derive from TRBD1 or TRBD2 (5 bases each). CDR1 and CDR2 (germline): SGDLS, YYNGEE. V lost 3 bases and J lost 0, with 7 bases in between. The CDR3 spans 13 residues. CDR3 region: CASSEGSSYEQYF. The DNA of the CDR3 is TGTGCCAGCAGCGAGGGGAGCTCCTACGAGCAGTACTTC.

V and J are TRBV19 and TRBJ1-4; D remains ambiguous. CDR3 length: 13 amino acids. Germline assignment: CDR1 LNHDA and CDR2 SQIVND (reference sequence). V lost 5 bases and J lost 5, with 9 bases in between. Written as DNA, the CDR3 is TGTGCCAGTAGTCCGGCTCTGAATGAAAAACTGTTTTTT. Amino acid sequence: CASSPALNEKLFF.

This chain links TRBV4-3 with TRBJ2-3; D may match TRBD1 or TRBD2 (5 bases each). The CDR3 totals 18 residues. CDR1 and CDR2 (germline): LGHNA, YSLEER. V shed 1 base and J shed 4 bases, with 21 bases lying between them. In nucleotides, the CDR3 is TGCGCCAGCAGCCAAGGGGACGGGTTTAGCGAGAGACCAGATACGCAGTATTTT. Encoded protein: CASSQGDGFSERPDTQYF.

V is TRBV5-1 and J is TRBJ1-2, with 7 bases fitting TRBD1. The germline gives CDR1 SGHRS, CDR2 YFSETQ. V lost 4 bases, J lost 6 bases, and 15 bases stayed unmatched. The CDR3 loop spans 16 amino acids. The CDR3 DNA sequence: TGCGCCAGCAGCGATCCCACGACAGGGTTAAAGGATGGCTACACCTTC. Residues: CASSDPTTGLKDGYTF.

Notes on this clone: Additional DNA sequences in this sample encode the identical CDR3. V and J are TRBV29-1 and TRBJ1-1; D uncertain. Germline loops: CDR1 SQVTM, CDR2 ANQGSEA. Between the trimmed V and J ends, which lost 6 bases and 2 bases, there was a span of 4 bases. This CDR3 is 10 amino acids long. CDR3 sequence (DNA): TGCAGCGTAAGTAACACTGAAGCTTTCTTT. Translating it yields CSVSNTEAFF.

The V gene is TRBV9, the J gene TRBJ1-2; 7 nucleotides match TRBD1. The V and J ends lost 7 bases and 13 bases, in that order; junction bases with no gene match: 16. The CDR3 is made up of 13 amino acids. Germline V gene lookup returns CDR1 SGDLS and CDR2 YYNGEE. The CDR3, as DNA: TGTGCCAGCGGACCAGGGGGGCAGGGGGACGCCACCTTC. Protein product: CASGPGGQGDATF.

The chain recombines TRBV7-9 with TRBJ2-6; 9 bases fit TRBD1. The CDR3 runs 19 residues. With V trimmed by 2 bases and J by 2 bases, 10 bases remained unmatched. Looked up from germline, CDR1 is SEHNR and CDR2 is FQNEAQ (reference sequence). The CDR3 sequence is CASSLSSGQGYTGANVLTF. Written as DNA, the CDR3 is TGTGCCAGCAGCTTAAGTTCGGGACAGGGCTATACTGGGGCCAACGTCCTGACTTTC.

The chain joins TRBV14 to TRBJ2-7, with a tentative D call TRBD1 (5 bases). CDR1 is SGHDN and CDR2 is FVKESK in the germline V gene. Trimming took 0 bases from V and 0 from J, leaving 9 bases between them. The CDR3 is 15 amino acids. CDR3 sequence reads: CASSQEPGISYEQYF. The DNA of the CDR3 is TGTGCCAGCAGCCAAGAACCAGGGATCTCCTACGAGCAGTACTTC.

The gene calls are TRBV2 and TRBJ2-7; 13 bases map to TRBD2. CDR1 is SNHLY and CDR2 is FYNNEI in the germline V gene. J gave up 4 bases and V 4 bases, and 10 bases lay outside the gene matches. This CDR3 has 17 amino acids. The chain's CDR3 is CASSGSPWTSGRYEQYF. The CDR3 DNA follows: TGTGCCAGCAGTGGTTCCCCCTGGACTAGCGGGAGATACGAGCAGTACTTC.

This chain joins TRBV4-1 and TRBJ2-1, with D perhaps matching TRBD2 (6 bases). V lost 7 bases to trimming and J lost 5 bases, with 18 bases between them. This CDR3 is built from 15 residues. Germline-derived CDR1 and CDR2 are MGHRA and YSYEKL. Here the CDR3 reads CASTKGTWGNNEQFF. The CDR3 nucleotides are TGCGCCAGCACCAAAGGGACTTGGGGCAACAATGAGCAGTTCTTC.

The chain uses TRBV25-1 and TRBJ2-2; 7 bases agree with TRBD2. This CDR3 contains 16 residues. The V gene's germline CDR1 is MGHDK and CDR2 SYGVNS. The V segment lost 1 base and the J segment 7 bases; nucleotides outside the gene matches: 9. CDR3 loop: CASSEFSGGKGGELFF. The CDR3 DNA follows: TGTGCCAGCAGTGAATTCTCGGGGGGAAAAGGCGGGGAGCTGTTTTTT.

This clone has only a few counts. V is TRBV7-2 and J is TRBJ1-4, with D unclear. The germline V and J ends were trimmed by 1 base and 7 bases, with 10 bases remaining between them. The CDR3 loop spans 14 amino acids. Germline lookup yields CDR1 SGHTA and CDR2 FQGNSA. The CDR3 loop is CASSLGTGFEKLFF. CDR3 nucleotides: TGTGCCAGCAGCTTAGGGACTGGTTTTGAAAAACTGTTTTTT. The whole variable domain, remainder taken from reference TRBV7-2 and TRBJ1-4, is GAGVSQSPSNKVTEKGKDVELRCDPISGHTALYWYRQSLGQGLEFLIYFQGNSAPDKSGLPSDRFSAERTGGSVSTLTIQRTQQEDSAVYLCASSLGTGFEKLFFGSGTQLSVL.

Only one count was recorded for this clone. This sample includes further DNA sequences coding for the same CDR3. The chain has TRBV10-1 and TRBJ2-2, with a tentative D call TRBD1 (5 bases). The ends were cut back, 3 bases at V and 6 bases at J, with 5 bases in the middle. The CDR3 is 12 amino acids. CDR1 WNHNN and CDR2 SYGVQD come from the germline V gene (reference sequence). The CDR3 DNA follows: TGCGCCAGCAGTGAAGGGGCCGGGGAGCTGTTTTTT. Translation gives CASSEGAGELFF.

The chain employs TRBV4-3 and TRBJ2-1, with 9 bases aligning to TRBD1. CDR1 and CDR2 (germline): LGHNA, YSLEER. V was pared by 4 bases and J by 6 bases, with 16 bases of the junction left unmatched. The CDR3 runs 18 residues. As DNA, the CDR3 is TGCGCCAGCAGCCCAAAACCGGCCGGGACAGGGATAGGCAATGAGCAGTTCTTC. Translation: CASSPKPAGTGIGNEQFF.

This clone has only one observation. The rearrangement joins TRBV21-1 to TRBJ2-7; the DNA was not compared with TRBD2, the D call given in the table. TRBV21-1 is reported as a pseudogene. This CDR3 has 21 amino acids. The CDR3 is CASSKGWGGRIGKPSSYEQYF. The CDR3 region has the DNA TGTGCCAGCAGCAAAGGATGGGGAGGGAGGATAGGAAAGCCGAGCTCCTACGAGCAGTACTTC.

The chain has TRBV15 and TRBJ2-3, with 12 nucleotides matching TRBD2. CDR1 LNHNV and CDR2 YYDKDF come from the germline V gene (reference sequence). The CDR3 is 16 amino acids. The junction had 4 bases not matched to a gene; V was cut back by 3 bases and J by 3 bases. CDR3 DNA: TGTGCCACCAGCAGCCCCGGGACTAGCGGGACAGATACGCAGTATTTT. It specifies CATSSPGTSGTDTQYF. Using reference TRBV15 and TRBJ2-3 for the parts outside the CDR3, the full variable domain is DAMVIQNPRYQVTQFGKPVTLSCSQTLNHNVMYWYQQKSSQAPKLLFHYYDKDFNNEADTPDNFQSRRPNTSFCFLDIRSPGLGDTAMYLCATSSPGTSGTDTQYFGPGTRLTVL.

The CDR3 protein is CASSNQGAGYGYTF. Here the CDR3 DNA reads TGTGCCAGCAGTAATCAGGGGGCCGGCTATGGCTACACCTTC. V gene TRBV6-5 combines with J gene TRBJ1-2, with TRBD1 identical over 8 bases. This CDR3 is 14 amino acids long. Germline CDR1 and CDR2: MNHEY and SVGAGI. J lost 4 bases, V lost 5 bases, and 6 bases had no gene match.

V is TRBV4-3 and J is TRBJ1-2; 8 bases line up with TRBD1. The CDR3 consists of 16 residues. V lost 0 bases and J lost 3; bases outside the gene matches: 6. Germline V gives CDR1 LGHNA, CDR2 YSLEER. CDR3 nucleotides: TGCGCCAGCAGCCAAGATCGGGCAGGGGGCGACTATGGCTACACCTTC. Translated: CASSQDRAGGDYGYTF.

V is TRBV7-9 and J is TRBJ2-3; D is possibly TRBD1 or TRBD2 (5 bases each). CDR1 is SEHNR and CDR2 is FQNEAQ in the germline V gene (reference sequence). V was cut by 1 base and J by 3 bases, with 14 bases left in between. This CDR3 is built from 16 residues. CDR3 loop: CASSLGWGPGTDTQYF. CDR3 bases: TGTGCCAGCAGCTTAGGGTGGGGACCTGGGACAGATACGCAGTATTTT. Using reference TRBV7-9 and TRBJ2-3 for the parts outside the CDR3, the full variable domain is DTGVSQNPRHKITKRGQNVTFRCDPISEHNRLYWYRQTLGQGPEFLTYFQNEAQLEKSRLLSDRFSAERPKGSFSTLEIQRTEQGDSAMYLCASSLGWGPGTDTQYFGPGTRLTVL.

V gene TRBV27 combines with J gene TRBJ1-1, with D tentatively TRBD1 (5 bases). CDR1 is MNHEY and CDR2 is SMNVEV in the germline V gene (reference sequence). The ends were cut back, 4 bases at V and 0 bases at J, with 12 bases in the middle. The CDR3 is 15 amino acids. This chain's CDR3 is CASSSGWGLNTEAFF. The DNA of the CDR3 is TGTGCCAGCAGTTCAGGGTGGGGGTTGAACACTGAAGCTTTCTTT.

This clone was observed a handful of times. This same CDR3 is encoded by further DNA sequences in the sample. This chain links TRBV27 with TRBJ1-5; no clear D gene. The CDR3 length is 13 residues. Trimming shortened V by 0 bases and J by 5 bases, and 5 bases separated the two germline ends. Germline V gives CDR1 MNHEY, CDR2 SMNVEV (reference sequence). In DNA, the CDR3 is TGTGCCAGCAGTTTATCATGGGATCAGCCCCAGCATTTT. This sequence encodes CASSLSWDQPQHF.

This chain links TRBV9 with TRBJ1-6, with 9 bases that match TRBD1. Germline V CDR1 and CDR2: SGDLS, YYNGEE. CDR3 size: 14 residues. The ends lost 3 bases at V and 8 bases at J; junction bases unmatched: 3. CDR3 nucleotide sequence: TGTGCCAGCAGCGCGGGACAGGGTGATTCACCCCTCCACTTT. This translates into CASSAGQGDSPLHF.

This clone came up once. CDR3 protein: CSVEGLAGGLYYNEQFF. The CDR3, as DNA: TGCAGCGTTGAGGGACTAGCGGGAGGGCTTTACTACAATGAGCAGTTCTTC. The V gene is TRBV29-1, the J gene TRBJ2-1; 16 nucleotides line up with TRBD2. Germline V gene sequence: CDR1 SQVTM, CDR2 ANQGSEA. The V segment lost 3 bases and the J segment 3 bases; nucleotides outside the gene matches: 5. The CDR3 is 17 amino acids.

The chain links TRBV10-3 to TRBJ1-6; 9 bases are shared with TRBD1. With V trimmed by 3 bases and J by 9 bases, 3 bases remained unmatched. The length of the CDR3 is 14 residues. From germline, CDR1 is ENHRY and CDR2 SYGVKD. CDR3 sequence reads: CAISERDRASPLHF. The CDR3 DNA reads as TGTGCCATCAGTGAAAGGGACAGGGCTTCACCCCTCCACTTT.

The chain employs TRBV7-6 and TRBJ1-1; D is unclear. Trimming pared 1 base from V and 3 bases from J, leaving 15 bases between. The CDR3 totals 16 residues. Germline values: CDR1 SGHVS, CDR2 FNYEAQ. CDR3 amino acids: CASSLEVLEGDTEAFF. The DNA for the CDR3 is TGTGCCAGCAGCTTAGAGGTGCTGGAGGGAGACACTGAAGCTTTCTTT.

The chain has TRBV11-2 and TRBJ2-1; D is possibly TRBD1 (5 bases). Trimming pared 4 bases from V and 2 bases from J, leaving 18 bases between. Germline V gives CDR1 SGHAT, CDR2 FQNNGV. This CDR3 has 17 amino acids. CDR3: CASSSGSQASPYNEQFF. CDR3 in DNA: TGTGCCAGCAGCTCCGGATCACAGGCTTCACCCTACAATGAGCAGTTCTTC.

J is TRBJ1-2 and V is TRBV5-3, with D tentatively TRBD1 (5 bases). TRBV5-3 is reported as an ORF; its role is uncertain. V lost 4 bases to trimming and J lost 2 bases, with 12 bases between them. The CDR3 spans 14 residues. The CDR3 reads CARSKNGTNYGYTF. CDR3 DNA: TGTGCCAGAAGCAAGAACGGGACGAACTATGGCTACACCTTC.

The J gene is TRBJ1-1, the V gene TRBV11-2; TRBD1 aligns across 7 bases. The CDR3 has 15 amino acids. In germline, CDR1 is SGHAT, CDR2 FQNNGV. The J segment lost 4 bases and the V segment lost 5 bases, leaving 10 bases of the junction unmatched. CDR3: CASSERTGLGTEAFF. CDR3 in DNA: TGTGCCAGCAGCGAACGGACAGGTTTGGGCACTGAAGCTTTCTTT.

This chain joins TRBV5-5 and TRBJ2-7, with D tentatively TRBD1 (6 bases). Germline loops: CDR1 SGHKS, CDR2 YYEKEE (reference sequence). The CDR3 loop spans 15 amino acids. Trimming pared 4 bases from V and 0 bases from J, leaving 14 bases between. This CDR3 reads CASSHDRIYSYEQYF. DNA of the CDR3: TGTGCCAGCAGCCACGACAGGATCTACTCCTACGAGCAGTACTTC.

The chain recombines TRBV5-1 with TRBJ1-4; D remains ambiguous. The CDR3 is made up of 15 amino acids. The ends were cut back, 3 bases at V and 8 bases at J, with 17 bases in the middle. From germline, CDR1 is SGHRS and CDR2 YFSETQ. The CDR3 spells CASSCPLAELEKLFF. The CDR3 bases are TGCGCCAGCAGCTGTCCACTCGCCGAATTAGAAAAACTGTTTTTT. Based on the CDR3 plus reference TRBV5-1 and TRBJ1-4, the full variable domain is KAGVTQTPRYLIKTRGQQVTLSCSPISGHRSVSWYQQTPGQGLQFLFEYFSETQRNKGNFPGRFSGRQFSNSRSEMNVSTLELGDSALYLCASSCPLAELEKLFFGSGTQLSVL.